This T cell receptor beta chain was sequenced for a study of shared clonotypes between healthy human individuals. Study as a whole: Three CD4 naive, three CD4 memory, two CD8 naive and one CD8 memory plate were used per donor. Whole-study findings and limits: Incomplete sequencing of sorted subsets was indicated by rarefaction despite large depth. Against clonotypes common to all four donors, non-shared ones had lower generation probabilities.

Naive CD45RA+ and memory CD45RA-negative subsets were split from CD4+ cells. Clones were sequenced by immunoSEQ multiplex PCR, and TCRdb holds only the in-frame ones, with some missing. Of 2 million to 2.5 million clones listed, approximately 96% are singletons. The germline V and J ends were trimmed by 6 bases and 10 bases, with 16 bases remaining between them. This CDR3 has 13 residues. In germline, CDR1 is SGHNT, CDR2 YENEEA. The count of this clone is one. No antigen is known for it. This TCR was sampled from a young man in good health. Sequencing input: naive CD4+ T cells sorted from blood. Subset reported: CD45RA+ positively selected. The chain links TRBV11-3 to TRBJ2-1; a weak D match, TRBD2 (6 bases). CDR3 bases: TGTGCCAGCAGTCGGACTAAGGAGGGAGAGCAGTTCTTC. It codes for CASSRTKEGEQFF. The variable domain in full, with the rest retrieved from reference TRBV11-3 and TRBJ2-1, is EAGVVQSPRYKIIEKKQPVAFWCNPISGHNTLYWYLQNLGQGPELLIRYENEEAVDDSQLPKDRFSAERLKGVDSTLKIQPAELGDSAVYLCASSRTKEGEQFFGPGTRLTVL.